These T cell receptor beta chains were read from a single sample in a study of control samples from healthy donors and cancer patients. Produced via immunoSEQ multiplex PCR; TCRdb's table is partial and in-frame only. This table has over 100,000 clones, 80% to 95% appearing once. Input material: blood. The receptors were sampled from a man in his forties in good health. The CDR3 runs from the conserved cysteine through the conserved F or W.

V: TRBV9
CDR3: CASSVPGGGLYNEQFF

V: TRBV25-1
CDR3: CASSGTGAGTEAFF

V: TRBV6-5
CDR3: CASKTSAYGEQYF

V: TRBV9
CDR3: CASSVGYRGNEKLFF

V: TRBV6-5
CDR3: CASSLIQPQHF

V: TRBV6-5
CDR3: CASSVRMNTEAFF

V: TRBV6-6
CDR3: CASKMTGFMNTEAFF

V: TRBV6-2/TRBV6-3
CDR3: CASSYSRLAATYNEQFF

V: TRBV7-9
CDR3: CASSPPTSGVGEQFF

V: TRBV2
CDR3: CASSDWGFSEQYF

V: TRBV6-6
CDR3: CASYQRGGSGEQYF

V: TRBV5-1
CDR3: CASSLGGWGQEQYF

V: TRBV6-5
CDR3: CASSYGTENTEAFF

V: TRBV10-2
CDR3: CASRPTGTSDETQYF

V: TRBV19
CDR3: CASSIGTNQPQHF

V: TRBV10-1
CDR3: CASMGRETGELFF

V: TRBV6-6
CDR3: CASSAYLGEKLFF

V: TRBV6-5
CDR3: CASNQGVGVRETQYF

V: TRBV28
CDR3: CASSVQAGPRSNQPQHF

V: TRBV19
CDR3: CASTRDTGEGGYTF

V: TRBV6-5
CDR3: CASSYSSGEGYTF

V: TRBV10-2
CDR3: CASKLSGGTEAFF

V: TRBV10-3
CDR3: CAISKDIFNTEAFF